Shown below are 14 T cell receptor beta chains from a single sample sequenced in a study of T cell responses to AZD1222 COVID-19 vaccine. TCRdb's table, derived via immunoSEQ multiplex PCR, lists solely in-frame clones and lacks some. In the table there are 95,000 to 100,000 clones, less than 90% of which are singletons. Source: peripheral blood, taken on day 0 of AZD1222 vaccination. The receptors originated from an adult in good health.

The CDR3 nucleotides are TGTGCCACCAGCAGAAAAACCGGGACAGGGGTTTTGGATGAGCAGTTCTTC. Its protein is CATSRKTGTGVLDEQFF. V and J are TRBV15 and TRBJ2-1, with 10 bases that match TRBD1. Trimming took 2 bases from V and 8 from J; bases not matched to a gene: 12. Germline values: CDR1 LNHNV, CDR2 YYDKDF (reference sequence). This CDR3 contains 17 residues.

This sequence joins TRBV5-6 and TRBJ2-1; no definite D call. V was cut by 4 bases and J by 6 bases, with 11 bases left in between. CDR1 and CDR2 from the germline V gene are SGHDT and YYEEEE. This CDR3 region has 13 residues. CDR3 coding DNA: TGTGCCAGCAGCCCCCCCACAACCAATGAGCAGTTCTTC. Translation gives CASSPPTTNEQFF.

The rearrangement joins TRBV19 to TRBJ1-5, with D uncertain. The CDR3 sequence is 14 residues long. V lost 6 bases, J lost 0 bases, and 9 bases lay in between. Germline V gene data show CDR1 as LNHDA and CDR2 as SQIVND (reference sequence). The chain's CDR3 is CASRRRPSNQPQHF. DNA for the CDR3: TGTGCCAGTAGAAGGCGGCCTAGCAATCAGCCCCAGCATTTT.

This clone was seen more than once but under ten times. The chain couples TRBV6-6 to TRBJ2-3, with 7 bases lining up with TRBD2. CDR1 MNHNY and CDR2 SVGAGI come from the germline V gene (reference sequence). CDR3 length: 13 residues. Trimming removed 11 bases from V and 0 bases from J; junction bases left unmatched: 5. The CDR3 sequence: CAGRAGSTDTQYF. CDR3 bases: TGTGCCGGCCGAGCGGGGAGCACAGATACGCAGTATTTT.

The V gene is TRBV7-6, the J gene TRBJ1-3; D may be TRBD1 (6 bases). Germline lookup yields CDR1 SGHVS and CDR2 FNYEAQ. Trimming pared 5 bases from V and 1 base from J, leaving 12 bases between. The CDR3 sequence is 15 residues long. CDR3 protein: CASSPLGHSGNTIYF. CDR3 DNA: TGTGCCAGCAGCCCGCTGGGACATTCTGGAAACACCATATATTTT. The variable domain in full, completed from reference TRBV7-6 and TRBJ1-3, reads GAGVSQSPRYKVTKRGQDVALRCDPISGHVSLYWYRQALGQGPEFLTYFNYEAQQDKSGLPNDRFSAERPEGSISTLTIQRTEQRDSAMYRCASSPLGHSGNTIYFGEGSWLTVV.

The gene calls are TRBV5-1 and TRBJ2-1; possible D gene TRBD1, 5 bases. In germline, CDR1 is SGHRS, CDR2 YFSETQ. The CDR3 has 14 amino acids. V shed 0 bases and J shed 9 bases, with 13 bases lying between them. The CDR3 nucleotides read TGCGCCAGCAGCTTGGATGTCAGGGTCGGTGAGCAGTTCTTC. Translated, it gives CASSLDVRVGEQFF. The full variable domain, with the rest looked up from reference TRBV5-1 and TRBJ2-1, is KAGVTQTPRYLIKTRGQQVTLSCSPISGHRSVSWYQQTPGQGLQFLFEYFSETQRNKGNFPGRFSGRQFSNSRSEMNVSTLELGDSALYLCASSLDVRVGEQFFGPGTRLTVL.

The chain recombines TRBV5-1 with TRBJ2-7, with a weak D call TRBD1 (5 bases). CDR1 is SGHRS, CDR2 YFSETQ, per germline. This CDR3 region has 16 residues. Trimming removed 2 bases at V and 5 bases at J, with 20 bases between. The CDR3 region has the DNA TGCGCCAGCAGCTTTGGGGCTGGAAGGGTGAACAACGAGCAGTACTTC. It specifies CASSFGAGRVNNEQYF.

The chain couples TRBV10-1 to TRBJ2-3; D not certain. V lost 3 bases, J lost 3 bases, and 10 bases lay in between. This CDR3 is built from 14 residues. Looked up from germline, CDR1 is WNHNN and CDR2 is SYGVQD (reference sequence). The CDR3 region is CASSEGFLTDTQYF. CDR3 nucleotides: TGCGCCAGCAGTGAAGGGTTCTTAACAGATACGCAGTATTTT.

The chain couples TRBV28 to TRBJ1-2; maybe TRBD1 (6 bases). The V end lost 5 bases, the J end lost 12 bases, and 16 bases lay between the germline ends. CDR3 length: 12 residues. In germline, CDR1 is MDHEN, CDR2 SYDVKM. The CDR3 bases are TGTGCCAGCAGTGTCCAGACAGGCCCAGACACCTTC. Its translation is CASSVQTGPDTF.

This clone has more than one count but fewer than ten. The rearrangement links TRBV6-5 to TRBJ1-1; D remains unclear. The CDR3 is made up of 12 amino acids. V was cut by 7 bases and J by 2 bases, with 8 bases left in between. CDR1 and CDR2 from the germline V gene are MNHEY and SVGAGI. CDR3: CASTRDNTEAFF. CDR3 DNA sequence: TGTGCCAGCACTCGAGATAACACTGAAGCTTTCTTT.

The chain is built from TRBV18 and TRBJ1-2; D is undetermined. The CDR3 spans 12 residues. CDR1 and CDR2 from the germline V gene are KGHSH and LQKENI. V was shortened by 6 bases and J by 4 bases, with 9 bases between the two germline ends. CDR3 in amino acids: CASSQGTYGYTF. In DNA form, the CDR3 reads TGTGCCAGCTCTCAAGGTACCTATGGCTACACCTTC.

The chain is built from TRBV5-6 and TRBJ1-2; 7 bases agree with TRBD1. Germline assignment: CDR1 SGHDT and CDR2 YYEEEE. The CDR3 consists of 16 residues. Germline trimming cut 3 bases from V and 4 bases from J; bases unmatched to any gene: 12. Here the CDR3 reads CASSYNRGLSRYGYTF. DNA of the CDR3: TGTGCCAGCAGCTACAACAGGGGCCTGAGCCGCTATGGCTACACCTTC.

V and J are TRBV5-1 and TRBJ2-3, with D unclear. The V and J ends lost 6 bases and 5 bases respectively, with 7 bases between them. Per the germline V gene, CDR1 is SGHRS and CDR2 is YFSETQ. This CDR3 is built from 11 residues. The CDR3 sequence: CASKVEDTQYF. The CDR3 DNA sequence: TGCGCCAGCAAGGTGGAAGATACGCAGTATTTT.

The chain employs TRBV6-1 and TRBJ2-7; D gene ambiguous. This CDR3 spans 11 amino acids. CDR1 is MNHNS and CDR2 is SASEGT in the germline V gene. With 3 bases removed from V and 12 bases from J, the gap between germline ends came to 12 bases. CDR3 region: CASSESLVPYF. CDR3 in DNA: TGTGCCAGCAGTGAGAGCTTAGTCCCGTACTTC.